These 29 T cell receptor beta chains share one sample of origin, sequenced in a study of cytomegalovirus exposure and HLA in healthy donors. Primers: 60 Vbeta forward and 13 Jbeta reverse. The data were produced by immunoSEQ multiplex PCR, yet TCRdb's version contains in-frame clones alone and is incomplete. This table has 100,000 to 150,000 clones, 74% appearing once. The sample taken for sequencing was PBMCs. The receptor set was obtained from a male donor in good health and CMV-seronegative.

The chain is built from TRBV18 and TRBJ1-3; D is unclear. Deletions cut 5 bases from V and 0 bases from J, with 11 bases between. The germline V gene encodes CDR1 KGHSH and CDR2 LQKENI. The length of the CDR3 is 15 residues. CDR3 sequence: CASSSTGSSGNTIYF. The CDR3 nucleotides are TGTGCCAGCTCATCTACGGGTAGCTCTGGAAACACCATATATTTT.

The chain carries TRBV15 and TRBJ2-5; 14 bases fit TRBD2. This CDR3 contains 16 residues. J gave up 1 base and V 3 bases, and 1 base lay outside the gene matches. Germline V gene data show CDR1 as LNHNV and CDR2 as YYDKDF (reference sequence). As DNA, the CDR3 is TGTGCCACCAGCAGTGGGACTAGCGGGGGCCAAGAGACCCAGTACTTC. Translation: CATSSGTSGGQETQYF.

The chain couples TRBV10-2 to TRBJ1-6; TRBD1 aligns across 7 bases. V gave up 8 bases and J gave up 10 bases; unmatched junction bases: 11. Germline values: CDR1 WSHSY, CDR2 SAAADI. The CDR3 consists of 14 residues. This CDR3 is CASARQGTESPLHF. For the CDR3, the DNA is TGCGCCAGCGCAAGACAGGGTACGGAATCACCCCTCCACTTT.

The CDR3 DNA is TGTGCCAGCTCACCACTCAGGGGACGGCCCCAGCATTTT. Residues: CASSPLRGRPQHF. V usage is TRBV18 and J usage is TRBJ1-5, with a weak D call TRBD1 (6 bases). Trimming pared 1 base from V and 9 bases from J, leaving 10 bases between. CDR1 and CDR2 (germline): KGHSH, LQKENI. This CDR3 is 13 amino acids long.

This clone was recorded once. This chain joins TRBV5-6 and TRBJ2-1; perhaps TRBD2 as D (7 bases). Germline lookup yields CDR1 SGHDT and CDR2 YYEEEE. The germline V and J ends were trimmed by 4 bases and 5 bases, with 22 bases remaining between them. The CDR3 totals 17 residues. The CDR3 loop is CASSPNRGLADDNEQFF. The DNA of the CDR3 is TGTGCCAGCAGCCCCAACCGGGGGCTAGCGGACGACAATGAGCAGTTCTTC.

The V and J genes are TRBV18 and TRBJ2-3; 10 bases match TRBD1. The J segment lost 3 bases and the V segment lost 3 bases, leaving 6 bases of the junction unmatched. This CDR3 contains 16 residues. Germline V gene data show CDR1 as KGHSH and CDR2 as LQKENI. The CDR3 DNA reads as TGTGCCAGCTCACCGCTGGGACAGGGGATAACAGATACGCAGTATTTT. Translated: CASSPLGQGITDTQYF.

The J gene is TRBJ2-5, the V gene TRBV28, with 7 bases lining up with TRBD2. The CDR3 covers 14 residues. CDR1 is MDHEN and CDR2 is SYDVKM in the germline V gene. V lost 6 bases, J lost 4 bases, and 8 bases stayed unmatched. CDR3 protein: CASSRRGGGETQYF. For the CDR3, the DNA is TGTGCCAGCAGCCGTCGGGGCGGGGGAGAGACCCAGTACTTC. The whole variable domain, remainder taken from reference TRBV28 and TRBJ2-5, is DVKVTQSSRYLVKRTGEKVFLECVQDMDHENMFWYRQDPGLGLRLIYFSYDVKMKEKGDIPEGYSVSREKKERFSLILESASTNQTSMYLCASSRRGGGETQYFGPGTRLLVL.

The chain is built from TRBV6-6 and TRBJ1-1; 8 positions agree with TRBD1. Germline V gives CDR1 MNHNY, CDR2 SVGAGI (reference sequence). The CDR3 sequence is 12 residues long. The trim removed 7 bases at V and 7 bases at J, leaving 5 bases unmatched. The CDR3 region is CASTRQGSEAFF. DNA for the CDR3: TGTGCCAGCACCCGACAGGGGAGTGAAGCTTTCTTT.

J is TRBJ2-7 and V is TRBV6-6; D is perhaps TRBD1 (6 bases). Trimming shortened V by 0 bases and J by 5 bases, and 14 bases separated the two germline ends. This CDR3 is built from 15 residues. The germline V gene has CDR1 MNHNY and CDR2 SVGAGI (reference sequence). Written as DNA, the CDR3 is TGTGCCAGCAGTTACTCACAGGGTTCTGAACACGAGCAGTACTTC. This codes for CASSYSQGSEHEQYF.

The chain uses TRBV7-2 and TRBJ2-2, with 7 bases aligning to TRBD2. Germline CDR1 and CDR2: SGHTA and FQGNSA. The CDR3 contains 16 residues. V shed 0 bases, J shed 4 bases, and the junction held 5 bases outside the gene matches. Written as DNA, the CDR3 is TGTGCCAGCAGCTTAGCGGGCGGGAGTACCACCGGGGAGCTGTTTTTT. Translated, it gives CASSLAGGSTTGELFF. The full variable domain, in which reference TRBV7-2 and TRBJ2-2 provide the parts outside the CDR3, is GAGVSQSPSNKVTEKGKDVELRCDPISGHTALYWYRQSLGQGLEFLIYFQGNSAPDKSGLPSDRFSAERTGGSVSTLTIQRTQQEDSAVYLCASSLAGGSTTGELFFGEGSRLTVL.

The genes are TRBV10-3 and TRBJ2-7; no reliable D call. This CDR3 has 14 amino acids. Looked up from germline, CDR1 is ENHRY and CDR2 is SYGVKD. With 5 bases removed from V and 2 bases from J, the gap between germline ends came to 13 bases. CDR3 DNA: TGTGCCATCAGTTCCACGACACCTACCTACGAGCAGTACTTC. This encodes CAISSTTPTYEQYF.

The J gene is TRBJ2-7, the V gene TRBV28, with D perhaps TRBD2 (6 bases). The CDR3 spans 15 residues. The germline V gene encodes CDR1 MDHEN and CDR2 SYDVKM. V lost 7 bases, J lost 0 bases, and 16 bases lay in between. CDR3 loop: CASMSSGTSSYEQYF. CDR3 DNA sequence: TGTGCCAGCATGAGTAGCGGTACAAGCTCCTACGAGCAGTACTTC.

The chain uses TRBV7-9 and TRBJ2-3; a weak D match, TRBD1 (5 bases). There are 12 residues in the CDR3. The germline V and J ends were trimmed by 6 bases and 6 bases, with 10 bases remaining between them. Germline V lookup: CDR1 SEHNR, CDR2 FQNEAQ (reference sequence). CDR3 nucleotides: TGTGCCAGCAGTCAATCAGGGGATACGCAGTATTTT. It codes for CASSQSGDTQYF.

The V and J genes are TRBV29-1 and TRBJ1-1; D gene uncertain. V shed 0 bases and J shed 7 bases, with 6 bases lying between them. CDR1 is SQVTM, CDR2 ANQGSEA, per germline. CDR3 length: 11 residues. The CDR3 loop is CSVEDISEAFF. In DNA form, the CDR3 reads TGCAGCGTTGAAGACATTAGTGAAGCTTTCTTT.

In this sample, this clone turned up once. This rearrangement joins TRBV5-4 to TRBJ2-7; 9 positions agree with TRBD2. V shed 0 bases, J shed 5 bases, and the junction held 9 bases outside the gene matches. CDR3 length equals 16 residues. CDR1 SGHNT and CDR2 YYREEE come from the germline V gene (reference sequence). The CDR3 DNA follows: TGTGCCAGCAGCTTGGCCGTTGCGGGAGGGTTCCACGAGCAGTACTTC. Amino acids: CASSLAVAGGFHEQYF.

This chain uses TRBV5-1 with TRBJ2-1, with D possibly TRBD2 on 6 matching bases. CDR1 is SGHRS, CDR2 YFSETQ, per germline. CDR3 length equals 13 residues. Trimming took 4 bases from V and 7 from J, leaving 12 bases between them. This chain's CDR3 is CASSIGGQNEQFF. Written as DNA, the CDR3 is TGCGCCAGCAGCATCGGAGGGCAAAATGAGCAGTTCTTC.

This rearrangement joins TRBV6-5 to TRBJ2-1, with TRBD2 identical over 9 bases. Germline lookup yields CDR1 MNHEY and CDR2 SVGAGI. V shed 2 bases, J shed 8 bases, and the junction held 10 bases outside the gene matches. The CDR3 contains 16 residues. CDR3 region: CASSYGREGVHDEQFF. The CDR3, as DNA: TGTGCCAGCAGTTACGGGCGGGAGGGCGTACACGATGAGCAGTTCTTC.

This CDR3 reads CASSAGVFQPQHF. DNA for the CDR3: TGTGCCAGCAGCGCAGGGGTGTTTCAGCCCCAGCATTTT. This sequence joins TRBV7-2 and TRBJ1-5, with D possibly matching TRBD1 (6 bases). The germline CDR1 and CDR2 sequences are SGHTA and FQGNSA. The CDR3 runs to 13 residues. V lost 5 bases to trimming and J lost 6 bases, with 11 bases between them.

Here the CDR3 reads CASSPGWLAGDTEAFF. The CDR3 coding sequence is TGCGCCAGCAGCCCCGGGTGGCTCGCCGGGGACACTGAAGCTTTCTTT. The chain combines TRBV5-1 with TRBJ1-1; D is undetermined. The CDR3 consists of 16 residues. Germline V CDR1 and CDR2: SGHRS, YFSETQ. V shed 4 bases and J shed 3 bases, with 19 bases lying between them.

J is TRBJ2-7 and V is TRBV5-6; 7 nucleotides line up with TRBD1. Germline lookup yields CDR1 SGHDT and CDR2 YYEEEE. V lost 3 bases, J lost 0 bases, and 9 bases stayed unmatched. CDR3 length equals 16 residues. CDR3 coding DNA: TGTGCCAGCAGCTATCTCGACAGGGCCAGCTCCTACGAGCAGTACTTC. This translates into CASSYLDRASSYEQYF. Combining the CDR3 with reference TRBV5-6 and TRBJ2-7 gives the whole variable domain DAGVTQSPTHLIKTRGQQVTLRCSPKSGHDTVSWYQQALGQGPQFIFQYYEEEERQRGNFPDRFSGHQFPNYSSELNVNALLLGDSALYLCASSYLDRASSYEQYFGPGTRLTVT.

The J gene is TRBJ2-1, the V gene TRBV28, with 11 bases aligning to TRBD2. The CDR3 sequence is 14 residues long. V shed 7 bases, J shed 7 bases, and the junction held 6 bases outside the gene matches. From germline, CDR1 is MDHEN and CDR2 SYDVKM. CDR3 in amino acids: CASIAGGPGNEQFF. DNA for the CDR3: TGTGCCAGCATAGCGGGAGGGCCGGGTAATGAGCAGTTCTTC.

This chain connects TRBV7-2 to TRBJ2-7; 10 nucleotides agree with TRBD1. Germline V CDR1 and CDR2: SGHTA, FQGNSA. Trimming took 5 bases from V and 3 from J; bases not matched to a gene: 4. The CDR3 runs 14 residues. The chain's CDR3 is CASSTGQGVYEQYF. DNA for the CDR3: TGTGCCAGCAGCACCGGACAGGGGGTCTACGAGCAGTACTTC. Complete variable domain (other parts from reference TRBV7-2 and TRBJ2-7): GAGVSQSPSNKVTEKGKDVELRCDPISGHTALYWYRQSLGQGLEFLIYFQGNSAPDKSGLPSDRFSAERTGGSVSTLTIQRTQQEDSAVYLCASSTGQGVYEQYFGPGTRLTVT.

The CDR3: CASSLTSGGLYEQYF. The CDR3 DNA reads TGTGCCAGCAGTTTGACTAGCGGGGGGCTGTACGAGCAGTACTTC. The genes are TRBV27 and TRBJ2-7; 13 bases agree with TRBD2. CDR1 and CDR2 from the germline V gene are MNHEY and SMNVEV (reference sequence). Losses at the gene ends were 3 bases for V and 4 bases for J; bases not matched to a gene: 3. The CDR3 consists of 15 residues.

V is TRBV19 and J is TRBJ2-7; the D is unclear. The CDR3 is 15 residues long. Germline V gene sequence: CDR1 LNHDA, CDR2 SQIVND (reference sequence). V lost 0 bases, J lost 5 bases, and 14 bases lay in between. CDR3 in amino acids: CASSIETGSHHEQYF. The CDR3 DNA is TGTGCCAGTAGTATAGAGACCGGGTCCCACCACGAGCAGTACTTC.

This clone was seen just once. This chain links TRBV7-9 with TRBJ2-7; tentative D call: TRBD1 (6 bases). The CDR3 has 12 amino acids. Per the germline V gene, CDR1 is SEHNR and CDR2 is FQNEAQ (reference sequence). Deletions cut 9 bases from V and 2 bases from J, with 11 bases between. The CDR3 protein is CASSGAAYEQYF. CDR3 nucleotides: TGTGCCAGTTCAGGGGCCGCCTACGAGCAGTACTTC.

This clone was detected once. The V and J genes are TRBV28 and TRBJ2-3; 8 nucleotides agree with TRBD2. The CDR3 runs to 16 residues. Losses at the gene ends were 4 bases for V and 6 bases for J; bases not matched to a gene: 12. Germline V CDR1 and CDR2: MDHEN, SYDVKM. The CDR3 is CASSSPASGLYDTQYF. The CDR3 DNA sequence: TGTGCCAGCAGTTCCCCAGCTAGCGGGCTCTATGATACGCAGTATTTT.

This chain links TRBV7-2 with TRBJ2-7; 8 nucleotides align to TRBD1. Trimming at V came to 2 bases and at J to 5 bases, leaving 11 bases not matched to a gene. Per germline, CDR1 SGHTA and CDR2 FQGNSA. The CDR3 is 16 amino acids. Here the CDR3 DNA reads TGTGCCAGCAGCTTATATCCGGGGCAGGGGGCCCACGAGCAGTACTTC. This codes for CASSLYPGQGAHEQYF.

The rearrangement uses TRBV11-2 and TRBJ2-7; unclear D gene. This CDR3 has 12 residues. With 3 bases removed from V and 6 bases from J, the gap between germline ends came to 9 bases. Germline V gives CDR1 SGHAT, CDR2 FQNNGV. The CDR3 here is CASSFSSGEQYF. DNA of the CDR3: TGTGCCAGCAGCTTTTCTTCCGGCGAGCAGTACTTC.

The chain joins TRBV2 to TRBJ2-2; 8 bases map to TRBD2. The CDR3 is 16 residues long. Trimming took 5 bases from V and 3 from J; bases not matched to a gene: 8. Per the germline V gene, CDR1 is SNHLY and CDR2 is FYNNEI. The CDR3 nucleotides read TGTGCCAGCAGTCTCGGGGGGGGGCCGTACACCGGGGAGCTGTTTTTT. Amino acids: CASSLGGGPYTGELFF.